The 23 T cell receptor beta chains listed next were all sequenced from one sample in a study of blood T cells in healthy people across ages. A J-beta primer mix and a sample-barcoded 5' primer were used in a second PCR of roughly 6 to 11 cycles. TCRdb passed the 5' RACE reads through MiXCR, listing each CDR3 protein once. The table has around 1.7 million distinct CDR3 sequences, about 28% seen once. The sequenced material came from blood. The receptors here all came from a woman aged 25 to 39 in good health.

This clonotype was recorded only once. CDR3 DNA sequence: TGTGCCAGCAGCTTCACTGGCGCTAGCACAGATACGCAGTATTTT. It codes for CASSFTGASTDTQYF. J is TRBJ2-3 and V is TRBV7-2; D remains unclear. This CDR3 is built from 15 residues. Germline V gene sequence: CDR1 SGHTA, CDR2 FQGNSA. The V and J ends lost 3 bases and 0 bases respectively, with 10 bases between them.

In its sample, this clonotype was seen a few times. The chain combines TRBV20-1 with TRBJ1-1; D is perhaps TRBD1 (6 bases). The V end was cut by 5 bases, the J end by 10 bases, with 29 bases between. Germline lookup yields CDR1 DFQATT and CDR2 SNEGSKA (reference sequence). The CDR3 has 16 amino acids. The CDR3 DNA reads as TGCAGTGCTTACCAACCATTCCCCCCCTTTATAGGGGGAGCTTTCTTT. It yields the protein CSAYQPFPPFIGGAFF.

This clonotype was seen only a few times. This CDR3 is CASSNTGPEQFF. CDR3 sequence (DNA): TGTGCCAGCAGCAACACGGGGCCTGAGCAGTTCTTC. The chain uses TRBV6-2 or TRBV6-3 and TRBJ2-1; D is perhaps TRBD1 or TRBD2 (5 bases each). The CDR3 spans 12 residues. From germline, CDR1 is MNHEY and CDR2 SVGEGT. The germline V and J ends were trimmed by 6 bases and 9 bases, with 12 bases remaining between them.

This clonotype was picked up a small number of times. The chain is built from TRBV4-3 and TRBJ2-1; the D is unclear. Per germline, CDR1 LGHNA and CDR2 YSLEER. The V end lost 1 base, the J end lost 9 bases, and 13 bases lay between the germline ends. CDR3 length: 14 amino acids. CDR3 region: CASSQGPVGREQFF. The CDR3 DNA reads TGCGCCAGCAGCCAAGGCCCGGTAGGGCGTGAGCAGTTCTTC.

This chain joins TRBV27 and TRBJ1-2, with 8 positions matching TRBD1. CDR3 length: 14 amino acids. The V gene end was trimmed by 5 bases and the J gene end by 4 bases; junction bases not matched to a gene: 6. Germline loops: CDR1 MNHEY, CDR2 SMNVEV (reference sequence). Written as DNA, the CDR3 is TGTGCCAGCAGTGCTACAGGGGGGCGCTATGGCTACACCTTC. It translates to CASSATGGRYGYTF.

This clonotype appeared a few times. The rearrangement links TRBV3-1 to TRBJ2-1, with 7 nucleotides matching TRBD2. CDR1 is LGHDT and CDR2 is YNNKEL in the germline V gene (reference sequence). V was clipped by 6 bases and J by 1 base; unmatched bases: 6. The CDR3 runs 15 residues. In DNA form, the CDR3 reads TGTGCCAGCAGGAGCAGGGAGGGGTCCTACAATGAGCAGTTCTTC. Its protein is CASRSREGSYNEQFF.

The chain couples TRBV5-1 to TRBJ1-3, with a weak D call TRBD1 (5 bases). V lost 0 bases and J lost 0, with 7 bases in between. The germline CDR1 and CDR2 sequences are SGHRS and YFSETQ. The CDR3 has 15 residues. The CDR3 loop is CASSLAGTSGNTIYF. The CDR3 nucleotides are TGCGCCAGCAGCTTGGCCGGGACCTCTGGAAACACCATATATTTT. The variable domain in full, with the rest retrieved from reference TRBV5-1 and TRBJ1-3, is KAGVTQTPRYLIKTRGQQVTLSCSPISGHRSVSWYQQTPGQGLQFLFEYFSETQRNKGNFPGRFSGRQFSNSRSEMNVSTLELGDSALYLCASSLAGTSGNTIYFGEGSWLTVV.

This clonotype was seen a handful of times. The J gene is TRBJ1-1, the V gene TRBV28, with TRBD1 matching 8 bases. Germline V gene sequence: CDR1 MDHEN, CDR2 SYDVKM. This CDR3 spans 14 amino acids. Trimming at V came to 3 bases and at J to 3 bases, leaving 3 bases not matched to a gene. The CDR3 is CASSFPDRDTEAFF. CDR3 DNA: TGTGCCAGCAGTTTTCCGGACAGGGACACTGAAGCTTTCTTT. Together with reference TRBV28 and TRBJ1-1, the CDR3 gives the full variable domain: DVKVTQSSRYLVKRTGEKVFLECVQDMDHENMFWYRQDPGLGLRLIYFSYDVKMKEKGDIPEGYSVSREKKERFSLILESASTNQTSMYLCASSFPDRDTEAFFGQGTRLTVV.

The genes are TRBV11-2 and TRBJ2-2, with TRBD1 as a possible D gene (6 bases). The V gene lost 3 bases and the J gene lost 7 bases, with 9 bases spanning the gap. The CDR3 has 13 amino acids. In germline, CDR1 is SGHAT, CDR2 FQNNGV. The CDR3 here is CASSFQGFGELFF. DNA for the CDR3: TGTGCCAGCAGCTTTCAGGGGTTCGGGGAGCTGTTTTTT.

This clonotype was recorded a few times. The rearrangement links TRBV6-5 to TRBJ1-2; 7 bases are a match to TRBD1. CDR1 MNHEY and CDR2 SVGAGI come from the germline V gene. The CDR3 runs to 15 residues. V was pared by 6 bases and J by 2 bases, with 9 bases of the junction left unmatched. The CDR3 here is CASRRSGGINYGYTF. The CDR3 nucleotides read TGTGCCAGCAGGCGTTCAGGGGGTATCAACTATGGCTACACCTTC.

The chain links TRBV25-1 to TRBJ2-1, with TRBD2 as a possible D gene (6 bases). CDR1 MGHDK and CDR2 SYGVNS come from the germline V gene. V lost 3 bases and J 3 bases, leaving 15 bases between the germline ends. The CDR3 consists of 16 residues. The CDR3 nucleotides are TGTGCCAGCAGTGAGTTAGGGTTGGGGGGCTACAATGAGCAGTTCTTC. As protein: CASSELGLGGYNEQFF.

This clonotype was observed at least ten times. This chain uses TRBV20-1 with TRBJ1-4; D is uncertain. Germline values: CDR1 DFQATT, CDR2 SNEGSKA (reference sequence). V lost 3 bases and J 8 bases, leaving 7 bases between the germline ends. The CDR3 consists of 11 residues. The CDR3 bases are TGCAGTGCTAGGGTGTGGGAAAAACTGTTTTTT. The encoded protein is CSARVWEKLFF.

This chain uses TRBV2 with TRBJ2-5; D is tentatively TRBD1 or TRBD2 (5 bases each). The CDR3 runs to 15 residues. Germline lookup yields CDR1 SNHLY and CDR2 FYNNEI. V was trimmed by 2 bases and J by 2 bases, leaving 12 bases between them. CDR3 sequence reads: CASSEFRGPQETQYF. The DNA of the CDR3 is TGTGCCAGCAGTGAATTTAGGGGACCACAAGAGACCCAGTACTTC. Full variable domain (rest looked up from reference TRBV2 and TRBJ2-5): EPEVTQTPSHQVTQMGQEVILRCVPISNHLYFYWYRQILGQKVEFLVSFYNNEISEKSEIFDDQFSVERPDGSNFTLKIRSTKLEDSAMYFCASSEFRGPQETQYFGPGTRLLVL.

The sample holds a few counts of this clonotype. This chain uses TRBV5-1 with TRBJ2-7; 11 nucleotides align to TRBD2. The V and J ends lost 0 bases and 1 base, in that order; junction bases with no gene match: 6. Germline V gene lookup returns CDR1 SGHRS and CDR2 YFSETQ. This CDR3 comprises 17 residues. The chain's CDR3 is CASSLDPTSGGSYEQYF. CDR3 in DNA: TGCGCCAGCAGCTTGGATCCAACTAGCGGGGGTTCCTACGAGCAGTACTTC.

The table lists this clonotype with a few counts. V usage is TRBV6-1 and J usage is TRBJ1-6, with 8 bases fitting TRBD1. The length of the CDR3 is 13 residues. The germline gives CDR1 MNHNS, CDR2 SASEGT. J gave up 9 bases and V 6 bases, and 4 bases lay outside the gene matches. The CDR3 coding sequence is TGTGCCAGCAGCCAGGGGGCGGGTTCACCCCTCCACTTT. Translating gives CASSQGAGSPLHF.

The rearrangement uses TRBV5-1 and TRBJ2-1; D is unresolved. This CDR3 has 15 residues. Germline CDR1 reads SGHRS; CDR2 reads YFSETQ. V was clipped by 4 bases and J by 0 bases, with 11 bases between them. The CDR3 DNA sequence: TGCGCCAGCAGCGGGCAGACGGCCTCCTACAATGAGCAGTTCTTC. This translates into CASSGQTASYNEQFF.

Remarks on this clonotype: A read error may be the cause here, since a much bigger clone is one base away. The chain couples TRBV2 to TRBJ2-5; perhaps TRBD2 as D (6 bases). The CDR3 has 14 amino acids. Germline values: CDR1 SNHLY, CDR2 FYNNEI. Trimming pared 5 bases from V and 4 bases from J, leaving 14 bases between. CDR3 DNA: TGTGCCAGCAGTACTAGGGACTTCCGAGAGACCCAGTACTTC. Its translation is CASSTRDFRETQYF. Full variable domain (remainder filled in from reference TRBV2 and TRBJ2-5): EPEVTQTPSHQVTQMGQEVILRCVPISNHLYFYWYRQILGQKVEFLVSFYNNEISEKSEIFDDQFSVERPDGSNFTLKIRSTKLEDSAMYFCASSTRDFRETQYFGPGTRLLVL.

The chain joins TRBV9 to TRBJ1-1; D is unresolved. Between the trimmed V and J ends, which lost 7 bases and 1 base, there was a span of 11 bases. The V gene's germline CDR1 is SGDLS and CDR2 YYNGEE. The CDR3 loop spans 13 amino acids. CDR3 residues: CASGVSGNTEAFF. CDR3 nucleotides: TGTGCCAGCGGGGTATCAGGGAACACTGAAGCTTTCTTT.

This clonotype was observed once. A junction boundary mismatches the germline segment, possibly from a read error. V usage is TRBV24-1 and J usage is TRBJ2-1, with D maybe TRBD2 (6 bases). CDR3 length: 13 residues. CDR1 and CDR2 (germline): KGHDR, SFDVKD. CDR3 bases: TGTGTCACCAGTTCACGGGGAGGCAATGAGCAGTTCTTC. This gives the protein CVTSSRGGNEQFF.

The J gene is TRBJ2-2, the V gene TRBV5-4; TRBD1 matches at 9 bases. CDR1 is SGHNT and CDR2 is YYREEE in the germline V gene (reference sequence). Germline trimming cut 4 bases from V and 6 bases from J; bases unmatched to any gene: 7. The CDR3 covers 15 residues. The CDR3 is CASSVWDRAAGELFF. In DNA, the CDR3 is TGTGCCAGCAGCGTATGGGACAGGGCTGCCGGGGAGCTGTTTTTT.

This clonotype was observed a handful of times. CDR3 loop: CASSAGGSYYEQYF. CDR3 DNA: TGTGCCAGCAGTGCCGGCGGGAGTTACTACGAGCAGTACTTC. The rearrangement joins TRBV9 to TRBJ2-7; 7 bases fit TRBD2. Germline assignment: CDR1 SGDLS and CDR2 YYNGEE. There are 14 residues in the CDR3. V lost 5 bases and J lost 3; bases outside the gene matches: 8.

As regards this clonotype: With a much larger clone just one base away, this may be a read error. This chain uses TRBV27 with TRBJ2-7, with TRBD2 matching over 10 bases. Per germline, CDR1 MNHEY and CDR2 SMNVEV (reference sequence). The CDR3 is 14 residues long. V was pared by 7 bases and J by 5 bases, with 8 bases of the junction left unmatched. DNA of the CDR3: TGTGCCAGCAATTCGGGACTAGCGAGAGACGAGCAGTACTTC. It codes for CASNSGLARDEQYF.

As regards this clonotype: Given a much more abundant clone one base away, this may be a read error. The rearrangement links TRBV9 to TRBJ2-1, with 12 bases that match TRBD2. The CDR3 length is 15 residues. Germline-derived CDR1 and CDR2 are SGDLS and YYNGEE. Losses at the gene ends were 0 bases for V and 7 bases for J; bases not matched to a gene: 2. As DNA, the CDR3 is TGTGCCAGCAGCGTAGGGGGGACTAGCGGGAATGAGCAGTTCTTC. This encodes CASSVGGTSGNEQFF.